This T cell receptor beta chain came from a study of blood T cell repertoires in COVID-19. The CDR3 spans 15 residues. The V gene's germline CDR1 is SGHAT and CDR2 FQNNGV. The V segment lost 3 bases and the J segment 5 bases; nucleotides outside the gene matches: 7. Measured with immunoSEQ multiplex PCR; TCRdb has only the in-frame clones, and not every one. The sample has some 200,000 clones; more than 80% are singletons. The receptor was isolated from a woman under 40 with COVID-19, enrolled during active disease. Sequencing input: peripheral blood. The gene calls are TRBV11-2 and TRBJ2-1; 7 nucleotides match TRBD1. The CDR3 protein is CASSFRQGVHNEQFF. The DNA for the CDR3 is TGTGCCAGCAGCTTCCGACAGGGTGTCCACAATGAGCAGTTCTTC.